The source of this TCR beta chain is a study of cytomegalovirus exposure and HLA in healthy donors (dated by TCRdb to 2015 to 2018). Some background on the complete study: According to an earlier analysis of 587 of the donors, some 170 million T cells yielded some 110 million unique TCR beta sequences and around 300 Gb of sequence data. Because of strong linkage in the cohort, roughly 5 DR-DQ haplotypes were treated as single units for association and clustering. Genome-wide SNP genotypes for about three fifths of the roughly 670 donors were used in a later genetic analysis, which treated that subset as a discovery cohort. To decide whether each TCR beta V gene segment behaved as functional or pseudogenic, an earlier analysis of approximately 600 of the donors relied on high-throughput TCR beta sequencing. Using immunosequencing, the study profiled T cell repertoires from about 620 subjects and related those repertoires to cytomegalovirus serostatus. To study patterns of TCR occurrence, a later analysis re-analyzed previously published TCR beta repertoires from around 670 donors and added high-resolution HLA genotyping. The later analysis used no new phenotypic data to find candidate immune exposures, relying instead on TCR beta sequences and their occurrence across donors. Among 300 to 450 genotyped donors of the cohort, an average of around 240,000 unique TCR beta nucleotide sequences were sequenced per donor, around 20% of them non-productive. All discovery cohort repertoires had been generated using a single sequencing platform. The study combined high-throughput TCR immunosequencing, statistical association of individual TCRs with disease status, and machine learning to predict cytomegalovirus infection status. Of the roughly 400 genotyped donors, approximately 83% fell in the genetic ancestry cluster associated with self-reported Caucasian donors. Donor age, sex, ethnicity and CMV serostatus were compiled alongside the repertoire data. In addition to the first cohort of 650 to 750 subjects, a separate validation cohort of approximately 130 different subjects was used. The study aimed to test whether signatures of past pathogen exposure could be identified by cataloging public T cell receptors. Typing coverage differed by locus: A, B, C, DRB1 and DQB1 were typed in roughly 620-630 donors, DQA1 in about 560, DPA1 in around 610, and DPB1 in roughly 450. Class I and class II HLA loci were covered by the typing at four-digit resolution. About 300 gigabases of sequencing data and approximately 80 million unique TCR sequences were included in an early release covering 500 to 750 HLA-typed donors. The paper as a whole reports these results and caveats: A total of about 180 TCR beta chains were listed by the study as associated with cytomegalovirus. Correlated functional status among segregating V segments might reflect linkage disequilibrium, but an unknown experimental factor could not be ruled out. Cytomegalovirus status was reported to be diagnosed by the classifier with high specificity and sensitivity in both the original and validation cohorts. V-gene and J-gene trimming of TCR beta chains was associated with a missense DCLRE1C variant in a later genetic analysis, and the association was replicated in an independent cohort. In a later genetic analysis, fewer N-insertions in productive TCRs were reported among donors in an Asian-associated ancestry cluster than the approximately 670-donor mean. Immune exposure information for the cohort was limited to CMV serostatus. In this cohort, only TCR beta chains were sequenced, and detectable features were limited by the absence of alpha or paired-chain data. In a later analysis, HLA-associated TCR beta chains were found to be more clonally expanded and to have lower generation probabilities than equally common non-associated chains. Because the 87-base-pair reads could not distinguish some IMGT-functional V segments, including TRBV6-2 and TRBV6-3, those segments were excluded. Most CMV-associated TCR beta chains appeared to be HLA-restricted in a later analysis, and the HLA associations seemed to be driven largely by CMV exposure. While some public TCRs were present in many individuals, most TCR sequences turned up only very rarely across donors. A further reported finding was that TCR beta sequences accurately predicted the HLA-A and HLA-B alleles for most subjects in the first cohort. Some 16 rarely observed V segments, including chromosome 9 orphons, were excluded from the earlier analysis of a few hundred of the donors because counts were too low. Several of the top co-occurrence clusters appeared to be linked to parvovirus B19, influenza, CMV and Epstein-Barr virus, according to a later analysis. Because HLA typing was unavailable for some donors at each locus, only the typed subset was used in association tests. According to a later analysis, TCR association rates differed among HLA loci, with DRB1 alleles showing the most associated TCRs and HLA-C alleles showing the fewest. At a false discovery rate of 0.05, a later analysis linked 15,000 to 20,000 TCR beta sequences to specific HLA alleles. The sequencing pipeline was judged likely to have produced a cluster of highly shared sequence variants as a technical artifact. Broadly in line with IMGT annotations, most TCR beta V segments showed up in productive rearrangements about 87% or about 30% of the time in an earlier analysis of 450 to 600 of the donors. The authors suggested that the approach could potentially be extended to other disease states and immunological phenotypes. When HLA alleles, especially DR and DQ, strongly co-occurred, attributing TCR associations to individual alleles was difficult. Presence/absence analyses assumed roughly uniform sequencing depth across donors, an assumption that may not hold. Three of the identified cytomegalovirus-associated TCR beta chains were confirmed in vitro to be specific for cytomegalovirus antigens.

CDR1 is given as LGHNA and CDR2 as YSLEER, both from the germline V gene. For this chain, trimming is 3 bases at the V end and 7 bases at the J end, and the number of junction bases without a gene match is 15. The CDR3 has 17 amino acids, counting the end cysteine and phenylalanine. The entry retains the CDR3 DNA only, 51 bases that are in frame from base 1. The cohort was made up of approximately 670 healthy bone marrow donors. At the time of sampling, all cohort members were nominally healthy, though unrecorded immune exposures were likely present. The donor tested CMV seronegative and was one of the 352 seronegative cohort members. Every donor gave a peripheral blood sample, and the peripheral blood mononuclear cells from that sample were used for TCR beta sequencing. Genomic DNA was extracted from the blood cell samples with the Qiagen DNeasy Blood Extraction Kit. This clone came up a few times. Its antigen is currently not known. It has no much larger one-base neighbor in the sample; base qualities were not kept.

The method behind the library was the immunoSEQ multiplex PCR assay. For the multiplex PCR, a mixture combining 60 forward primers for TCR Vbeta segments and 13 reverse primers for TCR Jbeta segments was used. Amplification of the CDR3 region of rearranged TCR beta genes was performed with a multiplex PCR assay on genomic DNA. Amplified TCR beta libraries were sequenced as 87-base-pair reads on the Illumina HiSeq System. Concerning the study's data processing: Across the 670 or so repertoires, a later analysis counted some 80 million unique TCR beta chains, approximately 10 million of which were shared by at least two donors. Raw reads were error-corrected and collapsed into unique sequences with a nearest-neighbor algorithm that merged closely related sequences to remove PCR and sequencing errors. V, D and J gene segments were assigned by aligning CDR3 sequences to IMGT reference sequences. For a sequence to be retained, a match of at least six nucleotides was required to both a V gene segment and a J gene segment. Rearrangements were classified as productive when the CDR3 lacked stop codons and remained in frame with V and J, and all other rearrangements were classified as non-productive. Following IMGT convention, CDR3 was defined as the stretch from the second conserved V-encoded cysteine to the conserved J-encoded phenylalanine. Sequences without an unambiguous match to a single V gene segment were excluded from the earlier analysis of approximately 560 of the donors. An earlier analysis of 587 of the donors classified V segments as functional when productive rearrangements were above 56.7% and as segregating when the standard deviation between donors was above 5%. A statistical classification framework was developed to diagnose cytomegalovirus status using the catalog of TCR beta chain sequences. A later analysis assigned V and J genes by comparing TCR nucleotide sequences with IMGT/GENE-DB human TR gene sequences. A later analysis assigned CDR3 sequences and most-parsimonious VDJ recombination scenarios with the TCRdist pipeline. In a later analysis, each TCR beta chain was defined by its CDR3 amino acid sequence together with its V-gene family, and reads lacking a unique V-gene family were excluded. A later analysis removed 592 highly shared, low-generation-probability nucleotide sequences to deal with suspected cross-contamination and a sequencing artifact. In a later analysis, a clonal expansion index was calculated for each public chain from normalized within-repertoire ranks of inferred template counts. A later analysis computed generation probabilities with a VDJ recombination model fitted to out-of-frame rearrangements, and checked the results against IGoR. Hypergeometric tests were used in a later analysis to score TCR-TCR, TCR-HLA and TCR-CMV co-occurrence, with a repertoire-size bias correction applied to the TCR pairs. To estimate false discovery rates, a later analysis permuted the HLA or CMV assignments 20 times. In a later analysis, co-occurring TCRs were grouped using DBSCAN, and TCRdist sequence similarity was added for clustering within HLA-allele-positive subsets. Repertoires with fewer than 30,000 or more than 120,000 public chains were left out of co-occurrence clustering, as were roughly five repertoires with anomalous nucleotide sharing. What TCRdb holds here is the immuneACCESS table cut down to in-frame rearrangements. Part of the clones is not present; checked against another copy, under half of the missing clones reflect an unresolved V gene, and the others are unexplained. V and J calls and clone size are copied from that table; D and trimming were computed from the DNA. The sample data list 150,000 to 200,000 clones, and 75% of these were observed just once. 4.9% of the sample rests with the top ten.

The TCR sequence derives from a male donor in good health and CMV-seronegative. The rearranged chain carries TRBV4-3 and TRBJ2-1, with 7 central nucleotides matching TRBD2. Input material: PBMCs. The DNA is TGCGCCAGCAGCCACTTCTGGGGGGGAGGGCCGGAGAATGAGCAGTTCTTC. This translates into CASSHFWGGGPENEQFF.